A selection of T cell receptor beta chains follows, all from one sample in a study of liver allograft versus peripheral blood T cells. TCRdb recomputed calls from the reads with MiXCR, one row per CDR3 protein. Of about 14,000 distinct CDR3 sequences detected, around 20% appear once; the ten largest clones hold under 7%. The receptors come from a human patient who had a liver transplant. Some T cells may originate from the graft donor. The CDR3 runs from the conserved cysteine through the conserved F or W.

j_call v_call cdr3_aa
TRBJ2-1 TRBV6-6 CASSYSGESYSSYNEQFF
TRBJ2-7 TRBV6-6 CASNPGRGSSYEQYF
TRBJ2-7 TRBV5-6 CASSWGFRFGEQYF
TRBJ1-4 TRBV12-3/TRBV12-4 CASSLSAGGEKLFF
TRBJ2-5 TRBV19 CASSANRGRRETQYF
TRBJ1-6 TRBV5-6 CASSSTGQPNSPLHF
TRBJ2-2 TRBV20-1 CSAIRGHPNTGELFF
TRBJ1-6 TRBV19 CASSIKTVNSPLHF
TRBJ1-1 TRBV6-1 CASDQRPAGTEAFF
TRBJ1-5 TRBV19 CASSILYQPQHF
TRBJ1-1 TRBV18 CASSPQGGAHEAFF
TRBJ1-1 TRBV11-3 CASSLIRDREAFF
TRBJ1-4 TRBV27 CASSWTGGSEKLFF
TRBJ1-1 TRBV5-6 CASSFGQNTEAFF
TRBJ2-7 TRBV7-2 CASSRGTFSSYEQYF
TRBJ2-2 TRBV19 CASSFPIGGRSNTGELFF
TRBJ1-2 TRBV18 CASSSDRAYGYTF
TRBJ1-6 TRBV7-9 CASSQGSYNSPLHF
TRBJ2-1 TRBV10-3 CAISEVTVYNEQFF
TRBJ1-1 TRBV12-3/TRBV12-4 CASSSGGGMNTEAFF
TRBJ1-4 TRBV27 CASSFWGEGEKLFF
TRBJ1-4 TRBV30 CAWSVGGAGEKLFF